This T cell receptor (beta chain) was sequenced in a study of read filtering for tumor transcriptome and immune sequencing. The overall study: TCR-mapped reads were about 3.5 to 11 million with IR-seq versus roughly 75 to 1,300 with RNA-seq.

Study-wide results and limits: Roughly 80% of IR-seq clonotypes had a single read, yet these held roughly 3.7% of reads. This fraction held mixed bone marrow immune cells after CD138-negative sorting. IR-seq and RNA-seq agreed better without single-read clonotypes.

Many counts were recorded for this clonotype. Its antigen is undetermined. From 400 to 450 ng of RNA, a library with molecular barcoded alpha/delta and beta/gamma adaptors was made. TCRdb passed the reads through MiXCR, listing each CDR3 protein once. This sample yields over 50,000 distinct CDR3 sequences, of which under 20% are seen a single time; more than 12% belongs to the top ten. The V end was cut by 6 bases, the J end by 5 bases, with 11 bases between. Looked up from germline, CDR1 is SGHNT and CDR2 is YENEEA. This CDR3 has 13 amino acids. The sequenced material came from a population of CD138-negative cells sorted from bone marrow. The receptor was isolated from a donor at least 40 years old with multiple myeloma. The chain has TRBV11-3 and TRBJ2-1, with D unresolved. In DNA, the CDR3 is TGTGCCAGCAGATCCTCGGCCAACAATGAGCAGTTCTTC. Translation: CASRSSANNEQFF.